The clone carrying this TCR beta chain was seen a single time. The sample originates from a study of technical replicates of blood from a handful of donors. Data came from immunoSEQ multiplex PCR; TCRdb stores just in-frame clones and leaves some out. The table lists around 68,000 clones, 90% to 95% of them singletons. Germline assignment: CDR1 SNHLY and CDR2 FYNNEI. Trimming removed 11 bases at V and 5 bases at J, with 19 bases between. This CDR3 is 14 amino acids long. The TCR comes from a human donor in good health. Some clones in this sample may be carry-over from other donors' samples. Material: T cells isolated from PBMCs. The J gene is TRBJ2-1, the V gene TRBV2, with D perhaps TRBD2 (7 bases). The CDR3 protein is CADKGGDIHNEQFF. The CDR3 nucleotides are TGTGCCGACAAGGGAGGGGACATACACAATGAGCAGTTCTTC.